The 30 T cell receptor beta chains below were found in one sample sequenced in a study of blood T cells in healthy people across ages. Together with a sample-barcoded 5' primer, a J-beta primer mix was included in a second PCR lasting about 7 to 12 cycles. MiXCR, applied by TCRdb to the 5' RACE reads, yields one record per CDR3 protein. The data hold roughly 1.9 million distinct CDR3 sequences, with about 39% observed a single time. Sequenced input: blood. These TCRs come from a human donor in good health.

The rearrangement links TRBV25-1 to TRBJ1-1; D gene uncertain. CDR1 MGHDK and CDR2 SYGVNS come from the germline V gene. The CDR3 sequence is 13 residues long. Trimming took off 2 bases at V and 4 bases at J, with 8 bases between the two ends. The CDR3 nucleotides read TGTGCCAGCAGTGAAGTTTCCGGCACTGAAGCTTTCTTT. Translation: CASSEVSGTEAFF.

V gene TRBV25-1 combines with J gene TRBJ1-6; D gene unclear. This CDR3 has 14 residues. V lost 5 bases and J 8 bases, leaving 13 bases between the germline ends. Per germline, CDR1 MGHDK and CDR2 SYGVNS. The CDR3 region has the DNA TGTGCCAGCAGTCGACCGAGGATGGATTCACCCCTCCACTTT. Its translation is CASSRPRMDSPLHF.

This sequence joins TRBV4-3 and TRBJ2-3; possible D gene TRBD2, 6 bases. V was cut by 2 bases and J by 12 bases, with 18 bases left in between. In germline, CDR1 is LGHNA, CDR2 YSLEER. The CDR3 spans 14 residues. DNA for the CDR3: TGCGCCAGCAGCCAAAGGAGGGCAGGAGAAATTCAGTATTTT. Translated, it gives CASSQRRAGEIQYF.

This clonotype was found a few times. J is TRBJ2-1 and V is TRBV20-1; no definite D call. From germline, CDR1 is DFQATT and CDR2 SNEGSKA (reference sequence). The CDR3 runs 15 residues. V lost 1 base and J lost 8, with 18 bases in between. This CDR3 reads CSARAPGYTLDEQFF. The CDR3, as DNA: TGCAGTGCTAGAGCCCCCGGTTATACCCTGGATGAGCAGTTCTTC.

This rearrangement joins TRBV5-1 to TRBJ2-5; 10 nucleotides line up with TRBD1. Germline values: CDR1 SGHRS, CDR2 YFSETQ. This CDR3 spans 16 amino acids. V lost 0 bases to trimming and J lost 5 bases; unmatched junction nucleotides: 7. For the CDR3, the DNA is TGCGCCAGCAGCTTGGTGGGACAGGGGCTTGTTGAGACCCAGTACTTC. Its translation is CASSLVGQGLVETQYF.

This chain links TRBV20-1 with TRBJ2-3; TRBD1 or TRBD2 may be the D gene (5 bases each). Trimming removed 6 bases at V and 5 bases at J, with 27 bases between. In germline, CDR1 is DFQATT, CDR2 SNEGSKA (reference sequence). The CDR3 is 17 amino acids. The CDR3 DNA is TGCAGTGCCCGTCGGGGTGGCCAGGGACGGTTAAGAGATACGCAGTATTTT. It encodes CSARRGGQGRLRDTQYF.

Only a few counts were recorded for this clonotype. The V and J genes are TRBV7-2 and TRBJ1-1; D remains ambiguous. The CDR3 extends over 13 amino acids. The V end lost 4 bases, the J end lost 4 bases, and 10 bases lay between the germline ends. Germline values: CDR1 SGHTA, CDR2 FQGNSA. The CDR3: CASSSTFGTEAFF. The CDR3 DNA is TGTGCCAGCAGCTCAACATTTGGCACTGAAGCTTTCTTT.

The chain combines TRBV4-3 with TRBJ2-1; D unresolved. This CDR3 region has 18 residues. Germline V gene sequence: CDR1 LGHNA, CDR2 YSLEER. V lost 0 bases to trimming and J lost 4 bases, with 19 bases between them. The CDR3 bases are TGCGCCAGCAGCCAAGATCCAGGTGGGCTCTTTCGTTACAATGAGCAGTTCTTC. Translation gives CASSQDPGGLFRYNEQFF.

V is TRBV5-6 and J is TRBJ2-7; TRBD2 aligns across 7 bases. V shed 2 bases, J shed 3 bases, and the junction held 5 bases outside the gene matches. This CDR3 is built from 14 residues. Germline V lookup: CDR1 SGHDT, CDR2 YYEEEE. The CDR3 here is CASSFSLAIYEQYF. DNA of the CDR3: TGTGCCAGCAGCTTTTCACTAGCGATCTACGAGCAGTACTTC.

A note on this clonotype: A much larger clone lies a single base off, so this may be a read error. The gene calls are TRBV4-1 and TRBJ2-4; D may be TRBD1 (6 bases). Germline V CDR1 and CDR2: MGHRA, YSYEKL. The CDR3 is made up of 17 amino acids. The DNA of the CDR3 is TGCGCCAGCAGCCAATCCAGGCGCAGGACAGATGAAAACATTCGGTACTTC. This sequence encodes CASSQSRRRTDENIRYF.

This clonotype was seen a single time. The CDR3 DNA follows: TGCAGTGCTACTCAAATAGGGGTGAACACTGAAGCTTTCTTT. Protein product: CSATQIGVNTEAFF. This chain links TRBV20-1 with TRBJ1-1; D perhaps matches TRBD1 (5 bases). Germline assignment: CDR1 DFQATT and CDR2 SNEGSKA (reference sequence). V lost 4 bases, J lost 0 bases, and 12 bases lay in between. This CDR3 comprises 14 residues.

This clonotype was recorded a few times. The chain uses TRBV6-5 and TRBJ2-4, with D perhaps TRBD1 (6 bases). Germline V gives CDR1 MNHEY, CDR2 SVGAGI. The CDR3 extends over 14 amino acids. The V end was cut by 7 bases, the J end by 14 bases, with 24 bases between. The CDR3 protein is CASNPTPGTPAKYF. CDR3 in DNA: TGTGCCAGCAATCCCACCCCCGGGACACCGGCTAAGTACTTC.

This clonotype turned up a few times. V gene TRBV29-1 combines with J gene TRBJ1-1, with D possibly being TRBD1 (6 bases). The CDR3 has 12 residues. Trimming removed 1 base from V and 12 bases from J, with 15 bases in between. The germline gives CDR1 SQVTM, CDR2 ANQGSEA. CDR3 sequence: CSVEVQGRETFF. DNA of the CDR3: TGCAGCGTTGAAGTACAGGGTAGAGAGACTTTCTTT.

The CDR3 sequence: CASSRWEGGETQYF. The CDR3 nucleotides are TGTGCCAGCAGCCGATGGGAGGGCGGGGAGACCCAGTACTTC. V usage is TRBV12-3 or TRBV12-4 and J usage is TRBJ2-5; TRBD2 matches at 7 bases. The CDR3 loop spans 14 amino acids. The ends lost 6 bases at V and 5 bases at J; junction bases unmatched: 9.

The genes are TRBV5-1 and TRBJ2-2; D possibly corresponds to TRBD1 (6 bases). CDR3 length: 15 residues. V was pared by 3 bases and J by 1 base, with 10 bases between. Germline CDR1 is SGHRS and CDR2 is YFSETQ. The DNA of the CDR3 is TGCGCCAGCAGCTCCCAACAGGGGAACACCGGGGAGCTGTTTTTT. It encodes CASSSQQGNTGELFF.

CDR3 nucleotide sequence: TGCGCCAGCAGCCCCGGGACAGGGTTTTCCGAGCAGTACTTC. It specifies CASSPGTGFSEQYF. The chain is built from TRBV4-1 and TRBJ2-5, with 9 positions matching TRBD1. The J call may be mistaken, given a closer DNA end match to TRBJ2-7. Germline-derived CDR1 and CDR2 are MGHRA and YSYEKL. CDR3 length: 14 amino acids.

This clonotype was counted between two and nine times. The rearrangement links TRBV7-9 to TRBJ1-2; no definite D call. Between the trimmed V and J ends, which lost 2 bases and 4 bases, there was a span of 11 bases. Germline V CDR1 and CDR2: SEHNR, FQNEAQ (reference sequence). This CDR3 region has 14 residues. CDR3 loop: CASSLNLNSYGYTF. CDR3 bases: TGTGCCAGCAGCTTAAATCTTAACTCCTATGGCTACACCTTC.

The J gene is TRBJ1-1, the V gene TRBV2; D is uncertain. Trimming took off 4 bases at V and 1 base at J, with 13 bases between the two ends. Germline V gene data show CDR1 as SNHLY and CDR2 as FYNNEI. There are 15 residues in the CDR3. The CDR3 sequence: CASSGDLFGNTEAFF. CDR3 sequence (DNA): TGTGCCAGCAGTGGCGACTTATTTGGGAACACTGAAGCTTTCTTT.

The chain joins TRBV27 to TRBJ1-6, with a possible D match to TRBD1 (5 bases). V shed 3 bases and J shed 5 bases, with 14 bases lying between them. This CDR3 region has 16 residues. CDR1 MNHEY and CDR2 SMNVEV come from the germline V gene (reference sequence). CDR3 loop: CASSLVRAANNSPLHF. The CDR3 coding sequence is TGTGCCAGCAGTTTGGTCAGGGCGGCGAATAATTCACCCCTCCACTTT.

The V call is TRBV29-1, the J call TRBJ2-7; D is perhaps TRBD1 (5 bases). The last part of the DNA fits TRBJ2-5 better; the J call may be wrong. The germline CDR1 and CDR2 sequences are SQVTM and ANQGSEA. CDR3 length: 14 residues. As DNA, the CDR3 is TGCAGCGTTGAAGACAGGGCACAACAAGAGACCCAGTACTTC. It codes for CSVEDRAQQETQYF.

The chain recombines TRBV24-1 with TRBJ2-6; a possible D gene is TRBD2 (6 bases). The CDR3 loop spans 16 amino acids. Trimming cost V 0 bases and J 2 bases, with 7 bases left between them. Germline CDR1 and CDR2: KGHDR and SFDVKD. The CDR3 reads CATSDLRGAGANVLTF. The CDR3 DNA is TGTGCCACCAGTGATTTGCGCGGGGCTGGGGCCAACGTCCTGACTTTC.

This clonotype was observed a handful of times. The junction departs from germline at one end; a sequencing error may be responsible. This CDR3 reads CAGSDMGGPRNERFF. DNA for the CDR3: TGTGCTGGGTCCGACATGGGGGGCCCTCGCAATGAGCGGTTCTTC. The V and J genes are TRBV12-5 and TRBJ2-1, with D perhaps matching TRBD1 or TRBD2 (6 bases each). Germline V gene data show CDR1 as LGHNT and CDR2 as FRNRAP. The CDR3 consists of 15 residues.

This clonotype has only a few counts. The chain links TRBV12-3 or TRBV12-4 to TRBJ2-4; D is possibly TRBD1 or TRBD2 (5 bases each). The CDR3 is 14 residues long. Trimming left V 7 bases short and J 0 bases short, with 10 bases between. The CDR3, as DNA: TGTGCCAGCACCTTCGGGACAGCCAAAAACATTCAGTACTTC. This gives the protein CASTFGTAKNIQYF.

The chain has TRBV27 and TRBJ2-2, with 7 bases lining up with TRBD1. The CDR3 spans 16 residues. CDR1 is MNHEY, CDR2 SMNVEV, per germline (reference sequence). The ends lost 7 bases at V and 1 base at J; junction bases unmatched: 9. The CDR3 sequence is CASTSGTVMNTGELFF. CDR3 DNA: TGTGCCAGCACGTCCGGGACAGTAATGAACACCGGGGAGCTGTTTTTT.

J is TRBJ1-2 and V is TRBV6-2 or TRBV6-3; 7 bases match TRBD1. After removal of 7 bases from V and 2 bases from J, the junction contained 4 bases not matched to a gene. CDR1 and CDR2 from the germline V gene are MNHEY and SVGEGT. The CDR3 length is 13 residues. The CDR3 spells CASTWGQNYGYTF. Here the CDR3 DNA reads TGTGCCAGCACCTGGGGACAGAACTATGGCTACACCTTC.

The chain couples TRBV5-1 to TRBJ1-2; D is unresolved. The CDR3 contains 14 residues. Germline V gene data show CDR1 as SGHRS and CDR2 as YFSETQ. Trimming shortened V by 0 bases and J by 2 bases, and 8 bases separated the two germline ends. The CDR3 DNA sequence: TGCGCCAGCAGCTTGGATCCGAGCAACTATGGCTACACCTTC. Translating it yields CASSLDPSNYGYTF.

Concerning this clonotype itself: One junction end disagrees with the germline gene, perhaps due to a read error. The chain recombines TRBV4-3 with TRBJ1-2, with 7 bases aligning to TRBD1. Germline V gives CDR1 LGHNA, CDR2 YSLEER. The length of the CDR3 is 15 residues. CDR3 nucleotides: TGCGCCGGCAGCCAAGACGAAGGGGGCTGCTATGGCTACACCTTC. Its protein is CAGSQDEGGCYGYTF.

Only a few counts were recorded for this clonotype. The V and J genes are TRBV4-3 and TRBJ2-1, with D perhaps matching TRBD2 (6 bases). Germline V CDR1 and CDR2: LGHNA, YSLEER. V was pared by 0 bases and J by 10 bases, with 10 bases between. The CDR3 consists of 13 residues. The CDR3 spells CASSQDGGLEQFF. DNA for the CDR3: TGCGCCAGCAGCCAAGATGGGGGGTTAGAGCAGTTCTTC.

Note on this clonotype: This likely comes from a read error, as the CDR3 has no conserved phenylalanine or tryptophan at its end. The chain recombines TRBV28 with TRBJ2-1; 8 nucleotides align to TRBD1. After removal of 3 bases from V and 3 bases from J, the junction contained 7 bases not matched to a gene. Germline lookup yields CDR1 MDHEN and CDR2 SYDVKM. The CDR3 covers 16 residues. The CDR3 spells CASSFPRQGIYNEQFL. Here the CDR3 DNA reads TGTGCCAGCAGTTTCCCCCGACAGGGGATCTACAATGAGCAGTTCTTA.

This clonotype was counted a few times. The V and J genes are TRBV4-3 and TRBJ1-2; D not resolved. Trimming removed 0 bases at V and 4 bases at J, with 12 bases between. CDR3 length equals 15 residues. Germline-derived CDR1 and CDR2 are LGHNA and YSLEER. The CDR3 DNA reads as TGCGCCAGCAGCCAAGATCCACAGAATTTCTATGGCTACACCTTC. Protein product: CASSQDPQNFYGYTF.